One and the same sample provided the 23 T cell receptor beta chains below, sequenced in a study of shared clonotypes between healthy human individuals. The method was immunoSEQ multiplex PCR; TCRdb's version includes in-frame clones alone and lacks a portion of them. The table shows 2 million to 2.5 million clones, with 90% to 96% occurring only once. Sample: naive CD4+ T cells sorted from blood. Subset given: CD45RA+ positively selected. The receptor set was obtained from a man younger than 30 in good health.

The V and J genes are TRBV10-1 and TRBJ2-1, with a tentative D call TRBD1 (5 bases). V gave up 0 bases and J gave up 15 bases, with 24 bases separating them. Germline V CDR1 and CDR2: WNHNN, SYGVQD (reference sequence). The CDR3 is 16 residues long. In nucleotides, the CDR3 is TGCGCCAGCAGTGAGTCAGGGGCGAGCCTAAGCCCCCCGCCGTTCTTC. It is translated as CASSESGASLSPPPFF.

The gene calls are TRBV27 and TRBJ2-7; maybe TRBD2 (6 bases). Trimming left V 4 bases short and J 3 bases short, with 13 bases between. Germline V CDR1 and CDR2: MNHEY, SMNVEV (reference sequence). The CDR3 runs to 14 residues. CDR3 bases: TGTGCCAGCAGTTCCCCCGGACTAAACTACGAGCAGTACTTC. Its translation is CASSSPGLNYEQYF.

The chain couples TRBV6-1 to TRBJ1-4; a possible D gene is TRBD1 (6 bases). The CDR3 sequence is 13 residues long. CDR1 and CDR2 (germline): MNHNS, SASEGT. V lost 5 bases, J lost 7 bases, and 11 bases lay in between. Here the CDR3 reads CASSTRDTEKLFF. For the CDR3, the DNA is TGTGCCAGCAGTACCCGGGACACTGAAAAACTGTTTTTT.

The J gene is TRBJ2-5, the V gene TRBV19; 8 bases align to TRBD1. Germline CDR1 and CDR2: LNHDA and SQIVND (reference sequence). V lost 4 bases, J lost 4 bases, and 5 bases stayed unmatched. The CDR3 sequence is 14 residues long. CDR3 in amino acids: CASSRDRGSETQYF. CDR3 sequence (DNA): TGTGCCAGTAGTAGAGACAGGGGCTCAGAGACCCAGTACTTC.

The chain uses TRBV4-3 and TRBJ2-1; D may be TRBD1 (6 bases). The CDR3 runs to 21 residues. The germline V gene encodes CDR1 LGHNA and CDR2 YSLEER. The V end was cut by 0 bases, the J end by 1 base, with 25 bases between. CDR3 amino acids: CASSQDRQGKDERASYNEQFF. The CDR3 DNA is TGCGCCAGCAGCCAAGATCGGCAGGGGAAGGACGAGCGAGCATCCTACAATGAGCAGTTCTTC.

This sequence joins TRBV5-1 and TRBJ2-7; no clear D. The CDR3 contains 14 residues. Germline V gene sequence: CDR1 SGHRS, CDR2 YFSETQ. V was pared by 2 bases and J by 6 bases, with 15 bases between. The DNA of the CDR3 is TGCGCCAGCAGCTTAGTAGGGCAGGTGACCGAGCAGTACTTC. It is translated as CASSLVGQVTEQYF.

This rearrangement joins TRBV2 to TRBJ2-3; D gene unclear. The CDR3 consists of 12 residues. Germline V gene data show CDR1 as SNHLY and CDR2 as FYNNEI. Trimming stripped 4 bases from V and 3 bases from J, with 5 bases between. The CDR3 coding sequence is TGTGCCAGCAGTGTCCAGACAGATACGCAGTATTTT. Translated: CASSVQTDTQYF.

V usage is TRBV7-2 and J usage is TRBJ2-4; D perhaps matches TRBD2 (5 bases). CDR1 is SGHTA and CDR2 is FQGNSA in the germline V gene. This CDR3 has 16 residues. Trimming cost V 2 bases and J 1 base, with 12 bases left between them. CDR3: CASSLRSGIAKNIQYF. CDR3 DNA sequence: TGTGCCAGCAGCTTAAGGTCCGGGATTGCCAAAAACATTCAGTACTTC.

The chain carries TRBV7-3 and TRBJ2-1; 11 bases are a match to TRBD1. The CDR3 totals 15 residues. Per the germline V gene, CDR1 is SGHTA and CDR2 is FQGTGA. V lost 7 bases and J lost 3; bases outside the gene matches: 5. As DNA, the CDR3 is TGTGCCAGCACCTTGGGGACAGGGGGCTACAATGAGCAGTTCTTC. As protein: CASTLGTGGYNEQFF.

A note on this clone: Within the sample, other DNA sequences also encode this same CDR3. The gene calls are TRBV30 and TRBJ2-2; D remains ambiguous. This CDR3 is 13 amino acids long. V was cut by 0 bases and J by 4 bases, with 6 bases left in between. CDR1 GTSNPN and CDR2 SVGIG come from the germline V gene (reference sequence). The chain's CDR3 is CAWSVSSTGELFF. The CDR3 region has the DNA TGTGCCTGGAGTGTCTCGTCCACCGGGGAGCTGTTTTTT. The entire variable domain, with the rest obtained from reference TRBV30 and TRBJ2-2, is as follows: SQTIHQWPATLVQPVGSPLSLECTVEGTSNPNLYWYRQAAGRGLQLLFYSVGIGQISSEVPQNLSASRPQDRQFILSSKKLLLSDSGFYLCAWSVSSTGELFFGEGSRLTVL.

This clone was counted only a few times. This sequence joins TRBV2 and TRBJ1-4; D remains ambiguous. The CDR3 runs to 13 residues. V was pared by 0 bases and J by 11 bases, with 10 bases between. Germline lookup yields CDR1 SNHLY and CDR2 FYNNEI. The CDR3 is CASSEARVEKLFF. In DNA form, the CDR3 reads TGTGCCAGCAGTGAAGCGCGTGTGGAGAAACTGTTTTTT.

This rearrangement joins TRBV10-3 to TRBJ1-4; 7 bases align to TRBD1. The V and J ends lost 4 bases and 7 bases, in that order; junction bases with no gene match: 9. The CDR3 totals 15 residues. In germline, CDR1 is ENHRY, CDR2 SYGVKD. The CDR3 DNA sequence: TGTGCCATCAGTGGGGGACAGCAATACGGTGAAAAACTGTTTTTT. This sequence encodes CAISGGQQYGEKLFF.

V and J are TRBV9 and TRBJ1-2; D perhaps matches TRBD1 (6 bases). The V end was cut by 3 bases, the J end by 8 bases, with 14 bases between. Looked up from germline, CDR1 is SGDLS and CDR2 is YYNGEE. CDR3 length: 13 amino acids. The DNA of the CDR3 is TGTGCCAGCAGCGCCGACCAGGGGTACGGCTACACCTTC. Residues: CASSADQGYGYTF.

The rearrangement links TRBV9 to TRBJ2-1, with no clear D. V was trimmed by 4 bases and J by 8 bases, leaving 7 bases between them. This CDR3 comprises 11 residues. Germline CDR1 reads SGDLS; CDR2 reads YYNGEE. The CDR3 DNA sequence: TGTGCCAGCAGCCGAGACTATGAGCAGTTCTTC. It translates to CASSRDYEQFF.

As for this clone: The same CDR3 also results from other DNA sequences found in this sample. The DNA for the CDR3 is TGTGCCAGTAGTGGCTTGAACACTGAAGCTTTCTTT. It is translated as CASSGLNTEAFF. The chain recombines TRBV19 with TRBJ1-1; D is ambiguous. The germline CDR1 and CDR2 sequences are LNHDA and SQIVND (reference sequence). V was trimmed by 5 bases and J by 0 bases, leaving 4 bases between them. CDR3 length: 12 residues.

CDR3 in amino acids: CASSLRGPFQETQYF. As DNA, the CDR3 is TGTGCCAGCAGTTTGAGGGGGCCCTTCCAAGAGACCCAGTACTTC. The chain employs TRBV27 and TRBJ2-5; 7 bases map to TRBD1. CDR1 is MNHEY and CDR2 is SMNVEV in the germline V gene (reference sequence). CDR3 length: 15 residues. With 3 bases clipped from V and 1 base from J, the junction kept 5 bases outside the gene matches.

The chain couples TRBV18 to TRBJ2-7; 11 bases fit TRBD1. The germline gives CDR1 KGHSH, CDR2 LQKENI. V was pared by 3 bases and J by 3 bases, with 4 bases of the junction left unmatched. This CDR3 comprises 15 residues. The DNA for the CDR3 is TGTGCCAGCTCACCGGGACAGGGGGGGGACTACGAGCAGTACTTC. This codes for CASSPGQGGDYEQYF.

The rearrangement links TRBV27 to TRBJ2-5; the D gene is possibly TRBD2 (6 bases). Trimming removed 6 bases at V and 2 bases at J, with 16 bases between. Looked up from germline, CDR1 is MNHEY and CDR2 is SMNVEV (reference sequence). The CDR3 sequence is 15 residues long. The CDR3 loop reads CASRRGKAPQETQYF. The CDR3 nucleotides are TGTGCCAGCAGGCGGGGAAAAGCCCCACAAGAGACCCAGTACTTC.

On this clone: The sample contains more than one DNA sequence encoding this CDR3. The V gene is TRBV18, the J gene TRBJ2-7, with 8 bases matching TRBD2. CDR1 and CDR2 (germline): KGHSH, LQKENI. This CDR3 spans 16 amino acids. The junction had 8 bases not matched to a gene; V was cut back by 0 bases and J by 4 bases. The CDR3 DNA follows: TGTGCCAGCTCACCACCCGGATTAGCGGGAAATTACGAGCAGTACTTC. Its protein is CASSPPGLAGNYEQYF.

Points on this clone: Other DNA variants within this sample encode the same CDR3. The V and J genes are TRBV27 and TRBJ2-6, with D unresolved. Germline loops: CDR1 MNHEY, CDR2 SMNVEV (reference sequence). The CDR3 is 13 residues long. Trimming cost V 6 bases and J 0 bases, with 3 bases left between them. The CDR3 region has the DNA TGTGCCAGCAGAGACTCTGGGGCCAACGTCCTGACTTTC. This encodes CASRDSGANVLTF.

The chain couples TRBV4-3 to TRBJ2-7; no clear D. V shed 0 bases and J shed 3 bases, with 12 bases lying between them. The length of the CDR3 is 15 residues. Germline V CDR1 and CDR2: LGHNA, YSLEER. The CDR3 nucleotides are TGCGCCAGCAGCCAAGATATAGGGCCGATCTACGAGCAGTACTTC. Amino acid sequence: CASSQDIGPIYEQYF.

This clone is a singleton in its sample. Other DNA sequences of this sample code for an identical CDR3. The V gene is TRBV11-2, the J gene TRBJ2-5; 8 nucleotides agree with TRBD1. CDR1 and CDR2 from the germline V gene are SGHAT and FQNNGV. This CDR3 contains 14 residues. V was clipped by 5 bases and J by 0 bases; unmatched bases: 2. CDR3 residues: CASSRQGYQETQYF. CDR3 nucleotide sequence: TGTGCCAGCAGCAGACAGGGGTACCAAGAGACCCAGTACTTC.

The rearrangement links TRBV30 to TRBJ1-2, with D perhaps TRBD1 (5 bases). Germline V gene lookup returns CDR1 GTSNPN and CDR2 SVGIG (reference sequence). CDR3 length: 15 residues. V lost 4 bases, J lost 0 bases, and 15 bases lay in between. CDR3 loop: CAWKVRDFPNYGYTF. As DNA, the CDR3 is TGTGCCTGGAAAGTACGGGACTTTCCTAACTATGGCTACACCTTC.